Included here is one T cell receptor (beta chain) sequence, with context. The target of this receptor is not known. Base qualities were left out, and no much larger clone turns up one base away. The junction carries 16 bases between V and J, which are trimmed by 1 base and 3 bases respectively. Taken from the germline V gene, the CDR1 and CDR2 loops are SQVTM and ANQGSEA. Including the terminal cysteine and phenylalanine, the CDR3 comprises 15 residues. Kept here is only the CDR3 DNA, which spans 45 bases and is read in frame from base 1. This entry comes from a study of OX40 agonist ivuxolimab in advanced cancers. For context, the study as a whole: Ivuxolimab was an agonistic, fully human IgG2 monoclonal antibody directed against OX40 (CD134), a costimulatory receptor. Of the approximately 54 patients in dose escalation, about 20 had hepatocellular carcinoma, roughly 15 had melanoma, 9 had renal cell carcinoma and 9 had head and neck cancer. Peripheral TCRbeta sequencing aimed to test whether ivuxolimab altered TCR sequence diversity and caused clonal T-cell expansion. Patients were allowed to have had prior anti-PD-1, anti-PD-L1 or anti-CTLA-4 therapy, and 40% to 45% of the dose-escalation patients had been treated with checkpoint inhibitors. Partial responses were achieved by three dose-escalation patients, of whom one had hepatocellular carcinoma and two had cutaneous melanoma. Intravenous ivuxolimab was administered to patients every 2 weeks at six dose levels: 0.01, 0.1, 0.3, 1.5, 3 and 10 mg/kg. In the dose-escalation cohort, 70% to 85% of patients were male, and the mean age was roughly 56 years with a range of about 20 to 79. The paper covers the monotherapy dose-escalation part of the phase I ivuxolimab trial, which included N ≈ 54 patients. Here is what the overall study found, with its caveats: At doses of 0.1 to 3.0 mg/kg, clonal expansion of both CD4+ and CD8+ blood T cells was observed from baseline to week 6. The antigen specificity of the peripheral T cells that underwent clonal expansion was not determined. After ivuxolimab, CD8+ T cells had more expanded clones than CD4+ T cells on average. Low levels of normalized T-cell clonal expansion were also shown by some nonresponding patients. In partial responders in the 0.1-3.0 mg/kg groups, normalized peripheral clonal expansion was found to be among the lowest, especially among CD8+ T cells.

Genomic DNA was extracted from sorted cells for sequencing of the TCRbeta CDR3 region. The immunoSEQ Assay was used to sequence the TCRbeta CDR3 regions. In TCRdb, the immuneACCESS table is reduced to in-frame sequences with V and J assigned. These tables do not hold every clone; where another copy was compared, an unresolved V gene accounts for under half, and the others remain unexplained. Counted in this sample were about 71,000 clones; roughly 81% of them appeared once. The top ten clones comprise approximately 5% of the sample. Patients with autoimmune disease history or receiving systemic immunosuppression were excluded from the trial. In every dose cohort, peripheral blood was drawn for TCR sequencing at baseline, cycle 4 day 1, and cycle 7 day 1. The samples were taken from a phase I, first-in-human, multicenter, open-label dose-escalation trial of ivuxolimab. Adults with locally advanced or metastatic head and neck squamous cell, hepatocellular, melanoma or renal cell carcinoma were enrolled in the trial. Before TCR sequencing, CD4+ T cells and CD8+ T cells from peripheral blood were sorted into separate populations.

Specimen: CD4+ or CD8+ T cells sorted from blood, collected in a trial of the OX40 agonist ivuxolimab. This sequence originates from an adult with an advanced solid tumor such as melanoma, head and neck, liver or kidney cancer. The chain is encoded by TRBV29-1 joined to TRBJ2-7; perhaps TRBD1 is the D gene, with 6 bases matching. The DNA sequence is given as TGCAGCGTTGAAGCTAGGGACAAAGGTCGCTACGAGCAGTACTTC. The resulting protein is CSVEARDKGRYEQYF.